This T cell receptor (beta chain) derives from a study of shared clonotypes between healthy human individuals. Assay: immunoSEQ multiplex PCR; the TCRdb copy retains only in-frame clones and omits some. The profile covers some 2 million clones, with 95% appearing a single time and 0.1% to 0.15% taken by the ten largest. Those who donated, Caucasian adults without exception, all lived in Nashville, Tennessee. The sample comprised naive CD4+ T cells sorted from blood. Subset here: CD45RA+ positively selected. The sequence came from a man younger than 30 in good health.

The CDR3 region has the DNA TGTGCCAGCACGGGCAGTGGCTATGGCTACACCTTC. It specifies CASTGSGYGYTF. The gene calls are TRBV6-5 and TRBJ1-2; D is undetermined. From germline, CDR1 is MNHEY and CDR2 SVGAGI. V was clipped by 7 bases and J by 4 bases, with 10 bases between them. This CDR3 contains 12 residues.